The entry that follows covers one TCR beta chain sequence. The target antigen is unknown. The CDR3 is made up of 14 amino acids. V was trimmed by 8 bases and J by 4 bases, leaving 16 bases between them. CDR1 and CDR2 from the germline V gene are SEHNR and FQNEAQ (reference sequence). This sample stems from a study of cytomegalovirus exposure and HLA in healthy donors. PCR used 60 Vbeta primers and 13 Jbeta primers. The repertoire was sequenced with immunoSEQ multiplex PCR; TCRdb's copy has only in-frame clones and lacks some. The sample holds roughly 130,000 clones, under 80% seen once. Study-level findings and limits: Several of the most significant clusters were apparently associated with common viral pathogens in a later analysis. The records held CMV serostatus as the only immune exposure information.

The sample was PBMCs. V gene TRBV7-9 combines with J gene TRBJ2-3; weak D call: TRBD2 (7 bases). The source is a man younger than 30 in good health and CMV-seropositive. The CDR3 sequence: CASLKAGAPDTQYF. In DNA, the CDR3 is TGTGCCAGCTTAAAGGCGGGGGCCCCAGATACGCAGTATTTT.